These 26 T cell receptor beta chains originate from one sample sequenced in a study of blood T cell repertoires in COVID-19. Here immunoSEQ multiplex PCR was the method, and the copy in TCRdb shows in-frame clones only, minus some. Seen here are more than 100,000 clones, around 91% observed once, and the top ten hold roughly 4%. The sequenced sample consisted of peripheral blood. These receptors all stem from a woman aged 55-69 years with COVID-19, enrolled during active disease.

This clone was counted a few times. The chain couples TRBV5-4 to TRBJ2-2, with TRBD1 matching over 11 bases. The CDR3 has 14 residues. Germline V gives CDR1 SGHNT, CDR2 YYREEE (reference sequence). V dropped 3 bases and J dropped 6; count of bases not matched to a gene: 1. The CDR3 nucleotides read TGTGCCAGCAGCTGGGACAGGGGGGCCGGGGAGCTGTTTTTT. The encoded protein is CASSWDRGAGELFF.

V usage is TRBV4-3 and J usage is TRBJ1-2; 8 nucleotides agree with TRBD1. With V trimmed by 0 bases and J by 8 bases, 14 bases remained unmatched. This CDR3 is 17 amino acids long. Germline-derived CDR1 and CDR2 are LGHNA and YSLEER. The CDR3: CASSQEAGGYPGAGYTF. The CDR3 nucleotides read TGCGCCAGCAGCCAAGAGGCAGGGGGCTACCCGGGGGCCGGCTACACCTTC.

In nucleotides, the CDR3 is TGTGCCATCAGTGACTCATGGGCCGGTGTCGTAGGAGCTTTCTTT. Its translation is CAISDSWAGVVGAFF. The rearrangement uses TRBV10-3 and TRBJ1-1, with unresolved D. The CDR3 is 15 residues long. CDR1 ENHRY and CDR2 SYGVKD come from the germline V gene. Deletions cut 3 bases from V and 10 bases from J, with 21 bases between.

The J gene is TRBJ2-2, the V gene TRBV6-2 or TRBV6-3; maybe TRBD1 (6 bases). Germline assignment: CDR1 MNHEY and CDR2 SVGEGT. The CDR3 covers 15 residues. V shed 4 bases and J shed 4 bases, with 13 bases lying between them. CDR3 residues: CASSWANRATGELFF. The CDR3 coding sequence is TGTGCCAGCAGTTGGGCGAACAGGGCCACCGGGGAGCTGTTTTTT.

The chain couples TRBV7-9 to TRBJ1-2; TRBD1 matches at 9 bases. Germline V CDR1 and CDR2: SEHNR, FQNEAQ (reference sequence). With V trimmed by 5 bases and J by 8 bases, 3 bases remained unmatched. The CDR3 has 12 residues. CDR3 sequence reads: CASSPDRGGYTF. DNA for the CDR3: TGTGCCAGCAGCCCGGACAGGGGAGGCTACACCTTC. Filled out from reference TRBV7-9 and TRBJ1-2, the complete variable domain reads DTGVSQNPRHKITKRGQNVTFRCDPISEHNRLYWYRQTLGQGPEFLTYFQNEAQLEKSRLLSDRFSAERPKGSFSTLEIQRTEQGDSAMYLCASSPDRGGYTFGSGTRLTVV.

This clone has a single count. V and J are TRBV6-5 and TRBJ1-2, with D perhaps matching TRBD1 (6 bases). CDR3 length equals 13 residues. Germline CDR1 is MNHEY and CDR2 is SVGAGI. V lost 6 bases and J lost 4, with 12 bases in between. CDR3 nucleotide sequence: TGTGCCAGCAGGGCAGGGGCCGGCTATGGCTACACCTTC. Its translation: CASRAGAGYGYTF.

The rearrangement links TRBV29-1 to TRBJ1-2, with 9 bases identical to TRBD1. The germline gives CDR1 SQVTM, CDR2 ANQGSEA. With V trimmed by 6 bases and J by 7 bases, 6 bases remained unmatched. The CDR3 is made up of 12 amino acids. The CDR3 nucleotides read TGCAGCGTGGCCGGGACAGGGTCTGGCTACACCTTC. Amino acids: CSVAGTGSGYTF.

The chain is built from TRBV6-5 and TRBJ1-1; tentatively, D is TRBD1 (6 bases). Germline V gene data show CDR1 as MNHEY and CDR2 as SVGAGI. There are 11 residues in the CDR3. V lost 6 bases, J lost 8 bases, and 10 bases lay in between. For the CDR3, the DNA is TGTGCCAGCAGAGGAGACAGGGAAGCTTTCTTT. Its protein is CASRGDREAFF.

The V gene is TRBV6-2 or TRBV6-3, the J gene TRBJ2-5, with 14 bases matching TRBD2. Looked up from germline, CDR1 is MNHEY and CDR2 is SVGEGT. The trim removed 0 bases at V and 7 bases at J, leaving 7 bases unmatched. CDR3 size: 17 residues. The DNA for the CDR3 is TGTGCCAGCAGTTACTCGGGGACTAGCGGGGGCTCAGGGACCCAGTACTTC. Protein product: CASSYSGTSGGSGTQYF.

The CDR3 bases are TGTGCCAGCAGCCGAGGGACAACTAATGAAAAACTGTTTTTT. Protein product: CASSRGTTNEKLFF. The chain joins TRBV7-9 to TRBJ1-4; D not resolved. The CDR3 length is 14 residues. In germline, CDR1 is SEHNR, CDR2 FQNEAQ (reference sequence). V gave up 5 bases and J gave up 0 bases, with 7 bases separating them.

The chain links TRBV4-3 to TRBJ1-3, with TRBD1 identical over 9 bases. Per germline, CDR1 LGHNA and CDR2 YSLEER. The CDR3 totals 17 residues. The ends lost 0 bases at V and 2 bases at J; junction bases unmatched: 5. The CDR3 reads CASSQDGDREPGNTIYF. For the CDR3, the DNA is TGCGCCAGCAGCCAAGACGGGGACAGGGAGCCTGGAAACACCATATATTTT.

V is TRBV10-3 and J is TRBJ1-2; possibly TRBD1 for D (5 bases). This CDR3 spans 13 amino acids. The V and J ends lost 0 bases and 5 bases respectively, with 7 bases between them. CDR1 is ENHRY and CDR2 is SYGVKD in the germline V gene. CDR3 nucleotides: TGTGCCATCAGTGAGTCAGGGACTTATGGCTACACCTTC. This encodes CAISESGTYGYTF.

This chain uses TRBV3-1 (or the pseudogene TRBV3-2) with TRBJ1-1, with D perhaps TRBD1 (5 bases). Germline CDR1 LGHDT, CDR2 YNNKEL (reference sequence). The CDR3 consists of 15 residues. V lost 4 bases and J lost 6, with 18 bases in between. The CDR3 DNA is TGTGCCAGCAGCCCACGGTATGGGGCGGGGGCTGAAGCTTTCTTT. Its protein is CASSPRYGAGAEAFF.

The rearrangement uses TRBV7-3 and TRBJ2-2; D is ambiguous. With 0 bases removed from V and 7 bases from J, the gap between germline ends came to 6 bases. The CDR3 sequence is 13 residues long. Germline values: CDR1 SGHTA, CDR2 FQGTGA. CDR3 sequence (DNA): TGTGCCAGCAGCTTAACCCTCAGCGGGGAGCTGTTTTTT. It encodes CASSLTLSGELFF.

The chain carries TRBV18 and TRBJ1-6; possible D gene TRBD1, 6 bases. This CDR3 region has 15 residues. Trimming left V 2 bases short and J 6 bases short, with 11 bases between. Germline-derived CDR1 and CDR2 are KGHSH and LQKENI. The CDR3 reads CASSPAGGPNSPLHF. The CDR3 DNA follows: TGTGCCAGCTCACCAGCCGGGGGGCCTAATTCACCCCTCCACTTT.

This rearrangement joins TRBV25-1 to TRBJ2-7; 10 nucleotides agree with TRBD2. The CDR3 extends over 14 amino acids. V trimming: 5 bases; J trimming: 4 bases; junction bases outside the gene matches: 5. Germline V gene lookup returns CDR1 MGHDK and CDR2 SYGVNS. CDR3 DNA: TGTGCCAGCAGTAGCGGGGGGGGCTTATACGAGCAGTACTTC. Translated, it gives CASSSGGGLYEQYF.

The gene calls are TRBV6-5 and TRBJ2-1; TRBD1 agrees at 10 bases. Trimming removed 6 bases from V and 4 bases from J; junction bases left unmatched: 3. The CDR3 totals 14 residues. CDR1 is MNHEY, CDR2 SVGAGI, per germline. DNA of the CDR3: TGTGCCAGCAGCCGGGACAGGGGATACAATGAGCAGTTCTTC. Translated: CASSRDRGYNEQFF.

A remark on this clone: This sample also contains other DNA sequences that code for the same CDR3. This chain joins TRBV2 and TRBJ1-2; 11 nucleotides align to TRBD1. The CDR3 covers 13 residues. From germline, CDR1 is SNHLY and CDR2 FYNNEI. Trimming took 6 bases from V and 5 from J; bases not matched to a gene: 2. The CDR3 loop reads CASSRDRGYGYTF. In DNA, the CDR3 is TGTGCCAGCAGCAGGGACAGGGGGTATGGCTACACCTTC.

The chain joins TRBV25-1 to TRBJ2-3; D possibly corresponds to TRBD2 (5 bases). The CDR3 length is 16 residues. CDR1 MGHDK and CDR2 SYGVNS come from the germline V gene. V dropped 3 bases and J dropped 0 bases, with 13 bases sitting between them. The CDR3 protein is CASSETGNPSTDTQYF. The CDR3 bases are TGTGCCAGCAGTGAGACGGGGAACCCTAGCACAGATACGCAGTATTTT.

This chain links TRBV7-9 with TRBJ2-5; a weak D match, TRBD1 (6 bases). The germline V gene has CDR1 SEHNR and CDR2 FQNEAQ (reference sequence). CDR3 length equals 16 residues. V was clipped by 5 bases and J by 5 bases, with 21 bases between them. The CDR3 spells CASSPKGDPLGETQYF. The CDR3 DNA sequence: TGTGCCAGCAGCCCGAAGGGGGACCCCTTAGGGGAGACCCAGTACTTC.

V and J are TRBV5-4 and TRBJ2-3; D is ambiguous. V was trimmed by 4 bases and J by 1 base, leaving 10 bases between them. CDR1 is SGHNT and CDR2 is YYREEE in the germline V gene (reference sequence). The CDR3 runs to 14 residues. The CDR3 sequence is CASSLDSRTDTQYF. CDR3 nucleotide sequence: TGTGCCAGCAGCCTTGACTCCCGCACAGATACGCAGTATTTT.

This clone was recorded a few times. V and J are TRBV7-3 and TRBJ1-1; D ambiguous. There are 13 residues in the CDR3. V lost 2 bases to trimming and J lost 7 bases, with 11 bases between them. Per germline, CDR1 SGHTA and CDR2 FQGTGA. Here the CDR3 reads CASSLSSTDEAFF. CDR3 nucleotides: TGTGCCAGCAGCTTATCGTCTACAGATGAAGCTTTCTTT.

The chain uses TRBV7-2 and TRBJ2-1, with 8 bases identical to TRBD2. V shed 5 bases, J shed 3 bases, and the junction held 6 bases outside the gene matches. CDR1 and CDR2 (germline): SGHTA, FQGNSA. The CDR3 is 15 residues long. The CDR3 DNA reads TGTGCCAGCAGCCCCGGGGGGGCCCTCTACAATGAGCAGTTCTTC. It specifies CASSPGGALYNEQFF.

Only one count was recorded for this clone. The CDR3 region is CASSLRPGGTYEQYF. The CDR3 coding sequence is TGTGCCAGCAGCCTGCGTCCGGGAGGAACCTACGAGCAGTACTTC. The V call is TRBV27, the J call TRBJ2-7; 7 bases map to TRBD2. The J segment lost 2 bases and the V segment lost 6 bases, leaving 10 bases of the junction unmatched. CDR1 is MNHEY and CDR2 is SMNVEV in the germline V gene (reference sequence). The CDR3 loop spans 15 amino acids.

This sequence joins TRBV12-5 and TRBJ2-2, with D possibly matching TRBD1 (5 bases). Germline CDR1 reads LGHNT; CDR2 reads FRNRAP. V gave up 3 bases and J gave up 1 base, with 9 bases separating them. The CDR3 length is 15 residues. This chain's CDR3 is CASGLRQMNTGELFF. For the CDR3, the DNA is TGTGCTAGTGGTTTAAGACAGATGAACACCGGGGAGCTGTTTTTT. Drawing the rest from reference TRBV12-5 and TRBJ2-2, the complete variable domain is DARVTQTPRHKVTEMGQEVTMRCQPILGHNTVFWYRQTMMQGLELLAYFRNRAPLDDSGMPKDRFSAEMPDATLATLKIQPSEPRDSAVYFCASGLRQMNTGELFFGEGSRLTVL.

This rearrangement joins TRBV4-2 to TRBJ2-1; the match to TRBD2 covers 13 bases. The CDR3 covers 17 residues. Germline values: CDR1 LGHNA, CDR2 YNFKEQ. V lost 1 base to trimming and J lost 8 bases; unmatched junction nucleotides: 8. CDR3 DNA: TGTGCCAGCAGCCAAGCGCCTACTAGCGGGGGGGTCGATGAGCAGTTCTTC. This translates into CASSQAPTSGGVDEQFF.